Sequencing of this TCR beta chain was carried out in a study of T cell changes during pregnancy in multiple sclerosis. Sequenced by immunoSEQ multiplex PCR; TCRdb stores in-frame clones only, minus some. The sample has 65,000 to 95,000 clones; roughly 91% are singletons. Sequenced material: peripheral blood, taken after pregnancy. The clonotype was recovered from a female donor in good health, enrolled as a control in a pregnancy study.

CDR3 in DNA: TGTGCCAGCAGCGTAATGACAGGGGGCGCTAACTATGGCTACACCTTC. It encodes CASSVMTGGANYGYTF. The chain uses TRBV7-2 and TRBJ1-2; the match to TRBD1 covers 10 bases. The CDR3 loop spans 16 amino acids. CDR1 SGHTA and CDR2 FQGNSA come from the germline V gene. Unmatched junction bases numbered 6, after V lost 5 bases and J lost 0 bases.